Below are 14 T cell receptor beta chains sequenced from a single sample in a study of T cells in localized non-small cell lung cancer. Assay used: immunoSEQ multiplex PCR; TCRdb lists only in-frame clones, some missing. The sample gives around 30,000 clones, 94% of which show up once; more than 0.7% is in the top ten. Sequencing was performed on peripheral blood, taken before any cancer treatment. The source is a woman aged 40 to 75 with stage I lung adenocarcinoma.

The rearrangement joins TRBV28 to TRBJ1-5; no definite D call. The CDR3 loop spans 15 amino acids. The V gene lost 8 bases and the J gene lost 7 bases, with 21 bases spanning the gap. The germline gives CDR1 MDHEN, CDR2 SYDVKM. The CDR3 region has the DNA TGTGCCAGCTACCCCCCCCATGCAGGAGTCCAGCCCCAGCATTTT. Its protein is CASYPPHAGVQPQHF.

This clone was counted a single time. The chain joins TRBV6-5 to TRBJ2-2; weak D call: TRBD1 (6 bases). The germline V gene has CDR1 MNHEY and CDR2 SVGAGI. This CDR3 comprises 15 residues. V lost 5 bases and J 0 bases, leaving 10 bases between the germline ends. CDR3 DNA sequence: TGTGCCAGCAGTCGCCGGACAGCGAACACCGGGGAGCTGTTTTTT. Translating gives CASSRRTANTGELFF.

This sequence joins TRBV4-3 and TRBJ1-1, with unresolved D. The V end lost 0 bases, the J end lost 0 bases, and 8 bases lay between the germline ends. Per the germline V gene, CDR1 is LGHNA and CDR2 is YSLEER. This CDR3 comprises 15 residues. This CDR3 reads CASSQEAVMNTEAFF. Written as DNA, the CDR3 is TGCGCCAGCAGCCAAGAGGCCGTCATGAACACTGAAGCTTTCTTT.

The chain carries TRBV5-1 and TRBJ1-2; D remains unclear. V was pared by 0 bases and J by 5 bases, with 11 bases between. Germline values: CDR1 SGHRS, CDR2 YFSETQ. The CDR3 length is 14 residues. The DNA for the CDR3 is TGCGCCAGCAGCTTGGTACCGGCCTCTTATGGCTACACCTTC. This translates into CASSLVPASYGYTF.

This clone was seen a single time. The rearrangement joins TRBV18 to TRBJ2-1, with D tentatively TRBD1 or TRBD2 (6 bases each). This CDR3 is 16 amino acids long. Germline V gene data show CDR1 as KGHSH and CDR2 as LQKENI. Trimming took 1 base from V and 0 from J, leaving 10 bases between them. The CDR3 DNA reads as TGTGCCAGCTCACCACTTCCGGGGGCCTCCTACAATGAGCAGTTCTTC. Its protein is CASSPLPGASYNEQFF. Combining the CDR3 with reference TRBV18 and TRBJ2-1 gives the whole variable domain NAGVMQNPRHLVRRRGQEARLRCSPMKGHSHVYWYRQLPEEGLKFMVYLQKENIIDESGMPKERFSAEFPKEGPSILRIQQVVRGDSAAYFCASSPLPGASYNEQFFGPGTRLTVL.

The chain joins TRBV5-6 to TRBJ2-7; no clear D gene. The germline CDR1 and CDR2 sequences are SGHDT and YYEEEE. With 2 bases removed from V and 7 bases from J, the gap between germline ends came to 10 bases. This CDR3 has 12 amino acids. The CDR3 DNA is TGTGCCAGCAGCTTCGCCTGGGTGGAGCAGTACTTC. It specifies CASSFAWVEQYF. The whole variable domain, filled in from reference TRBV5-6 and TRBJ2-7, reads DAGVTQSPTHLIKTRGQQVTLRCSPKSGHDTVSWYQQALGQGPQFIFQYYEEEERQRGNFPDRFSGHQFPNYSSELNVNALLLGDSALYLCASSFAWVEQYFGPGTRLTVT.

CDR3 in DNA: TGTGCCAGCGCCCGGCGGGGACAGGCTAACTATGGCTACACCTTC. It yields the protein CASARRGQANYGYTF. This sequence joins TRBV6-1 and TRBJ1-2, with 8 bases identical to TRBD1. The trim removed 8 bases at V and 0 bases at J, leaving 8 bases unmatched. Germline values: CDR1 MNHNS, CDR2 SASEGT. There are 15 residues in the CDR3.

The rearrangement links TRBV4-1 to TRBJ2-3; no reliable D call. The CDR3 length is 13 residues. Trimming pared 0 bases from V and 5 bases from J, leaving 6 bases between. The V gene's germline CDR1 is MGHRA and CDR2 YSYEKL. This chain's CDR3 is CASSQEGIDTQYF. DNA for the CDR3: TGCGCCAGCAGCCAAGAGGGTATAGATACGCAGTATTTT.

The CDR3 reads CASSKLGRGRATEQFF. CDR3 sequence (DNA): TGTGCCAGTAGTAAGTTGGGGCGCGGGAGGGCCACTGAGCAGTTCTTC. The chain employs TRBV19 and TRBJ2-1, with 9 bases fitting TRBD2. J gave up 9 bases and V 4 bases, and 13 bases lay outside the gene matches. This CDR3 region has 16 residues. Germline loops: CDR1 LNHDA, CDR2 SQIVND (reference sequence).

The sample holds one count of this clone. This rearrangement joins TRBV2 to TRBJ1-6; D may be TRBD1 (5 bases). Germline V lookup: CDR1 SNHLY, CDR2 FYNNEI. CDR3 length: 15 residues. Trimming took off 7 bases at V and 8 bases at J, with 18 bases between the two ends. DNA for the CDR3: TGTGCCAGCACCCATTACGGGACCCGGGATTCACCCCTCCACTTT. It specifies CASTHYGTRDSPLHF. Looking up the rest from reference TRBV2 and TRBJ1-6 gives the full variable domain: EPEVTQTPSHQVTQMGQEVILRCVPISNHLYFYWYRQILGQKVEFLVSFYNNEISEKSEIFDDQFSVERPDGSNFTLKIRSTKLEDSAMYFCASTHYGTRDSPLHFGNGTRLTVT.

This clone was observed once. V gene TRBV28 combines with J gene TRBJ1-2; D not certain. CDR3 size: 13 residues. From germline, CDR1 is MDHEN and CDR2 SYDVKM. Trimming took off 1 base at V and 8 bases at J, with 11 bases between the two ends. The DNA of the CDR3 is TGTGCCAGCAGTTTATTAGTCATCGCCGGCTACACCTTC. The encoded protein is CASSLLVIAGYTF.

The chain combines TRBV5-6 with TRBJ1-5; no clear D. The CDR3 length is 12 residues. CDR1 is SGHDT, CDR2 YYEEEE, per germline. Trimming left V 6 bases short and J 3 bases short, with 7 bases between. In DNA form, the CDR3 reads TGTGCCAGCAACCGAGACAATCAGCCCCAGCATTTT. Amino acid sequence: CASNRDNQPQHF.

The chain recombines TRBV13 with TRBJ2-1; TRBD2 is a possible D gene (6 bases). V gave up 2 bases and J gave up 12 bases, with 17 bases separating them. Germline V gene sequence: CDR1 PRHDT, CDR2 FYEKMQ (reference sequence). The CDR3 contains 14 residues. The CDR3 loop reads CASSLRLGTLGQFF. CDR3 bases: TGTGCCAGCAGCTTAAGACTAGGGACCTTGGGGCAGTTCTTC.

The rearrangement links TRBV6-1 to TRBJ1-2, with D perhaps TRBD1 (5 bases). V lost 11 bases and J 2 bases, leaving 12 bases between the germline ends. The length of the CDR3 is 12 residues. Per the germline V gene, CDR1 is MNHNS and CDR2 is SASEGT. This CDR3 is CAASGANYGYTF. CDR3 DNA sequence: TGTGCCGCAAGTGGGGCGAACTATGGCTACACCTTC.